These 10 T cell receptor beta chains share one sample of origin, sequenced in a study of control samples from healthy donors and cancer patients. Sequencing was performed with immunoSEQ multiplex PCR; in TCRdb, only in-frame clones are kept and a portion is missing. The sample consists of some 140,000 clones, about nine tenths of them appearing once. The specimen was blood. The receptors come from a woman aged 25 to 39 in good health.

As regards this clone: Relative to the germline gene, one junction end is altered; a read error may explain this. The chain employs TRBV18 and TRBJ2-5; D is unclear. In germline, CDR1 is KGHSH, CDR2 LQKENI. This CDR3 contains 13 residues. The CDR3 nucleotides read TGTGCCAGCTCCCCACTCCCGGGAGAGACCCAGTACTTC. It yields the protein CASSPLPGETQYF. Full variable domain (rest looked up from reference TRBV18 and TRBJ2-5): NAGVMQNPRHLVRRRGQEARLRCSPMKGHSHVYWYRQLPEEGLKFMVYLQKENIIDESGMPKERFSAEFPKEGPSILRIQQVVRGDSAAYFCASSPLPGETQYFGPGTRLLVL.

The genes are TRBV6-5 and TRBJ2-7; TRBD1 aligns across 10 bases. The CDR3 loop spans 15 amino acids. From germline, CDR1 is MNHEY and CDR2 SVGAGI. The junction had 5 bases not matched to a gene; V was cut back by 2 bases and J by 4 bases. The CDR3 DNA follows: TGTGCCAGCAGTTACCGGGACAGGGGCATTTACGAGCAGTACTTC. Translated, it gives CASSYRDRGIYEQYF.

The genes are TRBV7-6 and TRBJ2-3; D remains unclear. Germline CDR1 reads SGHVS; CDR2 reads FNYEAQ. Trimming removed 5 bases at V and 0 bases at J, with 12 bases between. CDR3 length: 15 residues. The CDR3 DNA is TGTGCCAGCAGCCGGACGGGTGGAAGCACAGATACGCAGTATTTT. Translated, it gives CASSRTGGSTDTQYF.

This chain uses TRBV6-5 with TRBJ1-4, with D perhaps matching TRBD1 (5 bases). Trimming cost V 6 bases and J 7 bases, with 15 bases left between them. Germline values: CDR1 MNHEY, CDR2 SVGAGI. This CDR3 has 14 residues. Here the CDR3 DNA reads TGTGCCAGCAGACCCAGGGAAGCTGTTGAAAAACTGTTTTTT. It encodes CASRPREAVEKLFF.

This sequence joins TRBV6-5 and TRBJ1-5; tentatively, D is TRBD1 (6 bases). The CDR3 has 14 residues. Trimming took 6 bases from V and 5 from J, leaving 14 bases between them. Germline CDR1 is MNHEY and CDR2 is SVGAGI. The CDR3 loop is CASSAGALDQPQHF. CDR3 DNA sequence: TGTGCCAGCAGCGCAGGGGCCCTCGATCAGCCCCAGCATTTT.

This chain links TRBV28 with TRBJ1-1, with D unresolved. Trimming shortened V by 3 bases and J by 8 bases, and 13 bases separated the two germline ends. Germline CDR1 and CDR2: MDHEN and SYDVKM. The CDR3 has 13 amino acids. The CDR3 nucleotides are TGTGCCAGCAGTTTCAGATTGGGATTCGAAGCTTTCTTT. Protein sequence: CASSFRLGFEAFF.

This chain uses TRBV13 with TRBJ2-5, with 7 bases matching TRBD1. The germline V gene has CDR1 PRHDT and CDR2 FYEKMQ (reference sequence). V was pared by 5 bases and J by 1 base, with 7 bases of the junction left unmatched. CDR3 size: 15 residues. CDR3 amino acids: CASSAPTGSQETQYF. The CDR3 DNA follows: TGTGCCAGCAGCGCCCCGACAGGGTCCCAAGAGACCCAGTACTTC. The full variable domain, its missing parts supplied by reference TRBV13 and TRBJ2-5, is AAGVIQSPRHLIKEKRETATLKCYPIPRHDTVYWYQQGPGQDPQFLISFYEKMQSDKGSIPDRFSAQQFSDYHSELNMSSLELGDSALYFCASSAPTGSQETQYFGPGTRLLVL.

This clone is classed as medium-sized. The chain combines TRBV5-5 with TRBJ2-7; 8 nucleotides match TRBD1. V dropped 0 bases and J dropped 3; count of bases not matched to a gene: 8. Germline V lookup: CDR1 SGHKS, CDR2 YYEKEE (reference sequence). CDR3 length: 16 amino acids. DNA of the CDR3: TGTGCCAGCAGCTTGGCCCCCAGGACAGGGATCTACGAGCAGTACTTC. It yields the protein CASSLAPRTGIYEQYF.

V usage is TRBV6-2 or TRBV6-3 and J usage is TRBJ2-2, with 7 positions matching TRBD1. The germline V gene encodes CDR1 MNHEY and CDR2 SVGEGT. V was clipped by 4 bases and J by 4 bases; unmatched bases: 6. The CDR3 extends over 15 amino acids. The CDR3 DNA follows: TGTGCCAGCAGTTTGAGACAGGGCATCACCGGGGAGCTGTTTTTT. Its protein product is CASSLRQGITGELFF.

The rearrangement joins TRBV5-3 to TRBJ2-7, with 9 bases fitting TRBD2. TRBV5-3 is an ORF, with its function uncertain. The CDR3 runs to 16 residues. Germline trimming cut 1 base from V and 6 bases from J; bases unmatched to any gene: 11. The CDR3: CARSLSLAGFQGEQYF. CDR3 DNA: TGTGCCAGAAGCTTGAGTCTAGCGGGGTTTCAGGGCGAGCAGTACTTC.